The 23 T cell receptor beta chains presented below share a single source sample, sequenced in a study of T cell clonality in common variable immunodeficiency. Generated by immunoSEQ multiplex PCR, the TCRdb table keeps only in-frame clones and is missing some. The repertoire consists of tens of thousands of clones, none detected only once. Sequencing was performed on peripheral blood mononuclear cells. The receptors originated from a person between 18 and 70 years old in good health.

This clone has a count of ten or more. Read coverage stops 3 residues before the CDR3 terminus; the germline J gene supplies the remainder. This chain connects TRBV7-2 to TRBJ2-7; D is perhaps TRBD2 (5 bases). CDR3 length equals 14 residues. Germline assignment: CDR1 SGHTA and CDR2 FQGNSA. V dropped 1 base and J dropped 3 bases, with 10 bases sitting between them. CDR3 amino acids: CASSLDADYYEQYF. The part of the CDR3 DNA that was read is TGTGCCAGCAGCTTAGATGCAGACTACTACGAG.

Many counts were recorded for this clone. The read falls 3 residues short of the CDR3 end, and the missing part is taken from the germline J gene. V and J are TRBV9 and TRBJ2-6; 10 nucleotides line up with TRBD1. From germline, CDR1 is SGDLS and CDR2 YYNGEE. Trimming removed 4 bases from V and 0 bases from J; junction bases left unmatched: 7. The CDR3 has 18 amino acids. CDR3: CASSSRRTGGSGANVLTF. The CDR3 DNA, read in part, is TGTGCCAGCAGCTCACGGAGGACAGGGGGCTCTGGGGCCAACGTC.

This clone occurred many times. The CDR3 goes on 3 residues after the read ends, and that part is filled in from the germline J gene. This chain uses TRBV5-5 with TRBJ1-3; D gene uncertain. The length of the CDR3 is 13 residues. CDR1 SGHKS and CDR2 YYEKEE come from the germline V gene (reference sequence). Trimming pared 4 bases from V and 4 bases from J, leaving 9 bases between. The CDR3: CASSPGSGNTIYF. The sequenced part of the CDR3 DNA is TGTGCCAGCAGCCCGGGGTCCGGAAACACC.

In its sample, this clone was seen many times. The read gets to within 3 residues of the CDR3 end, and the germline J gene fills in the rest. The chain couples TRBV7-2 to TRBJ2-1; D ambiguous. Germline lookup yields CDR1 SGHTA and CDR2 FQGNSA. The germline V and J ends were trimmed by 2 bases and 6 bases, with 2 bases remaining between them. The CDR3 runs 11 residues. The CDR3 bases that were read are TGTGCCAGCAGCTTACTCAATGAG. Encoded protein: CASSLLNE. The CDR3 as a whole reads CASSLLNEQFF.

Many counts were recorded for this clone. Coverage ceases 3 residues before the CDR3 finishes, and the germline J gene fills in the end. The gene calls are TRBV14 and TRBJ1-4; D not certain. From germline, CDR1 is SGHDN and CDR2 FVKESK. Trimming took 1 base from V and 7 from J, leaving 7 bases between them. CDR3 length: 13 amino acids. The DNA read from the CDR3 is TGTGCCAGCAGCCAAGGGGCAGCTGAAAAA. The encoded protein is CASSQGAAEK. The full-length CDR3 reads as CASSQGAAEKLFF.

In its sample, this clone was seen many times. The read terminates 3 residues ahead of where the CDR3 ends, so the germline J gene completes it. The rearrangement links TRBV4-2 to TRBJ2-7; D gene ambiguous. Trimming cost V 0 bases and J 4 bases, with 13 bases left between them. There are 15 residues in the CDR3. From germline, CDR1 is LGHNA and CDR2 YNFKEQ. The CDR3 is CASSQDWSARYEQYF. CDR3 DNA, as far as it was read: TGTGCCAGCAGCCAAGATTGGAGCGCCCGGTACGAG.

This clone was detected ten times or more. The CDR3 extends 3 residues past the end of the read, so its final part is completed from the germline J gene. This sequence joins TRBV6-2 or TRBV6-3 and TRBJ2-7; 8 bases agree with TRBD2. V lost 7 bases and J lost 5; bases outside the gene matches: 10. The CDR3 consists of 14 residues. Germline values: CDR1 MNHEY, CDR2 SVGEGT. CDR3 sequence: CASTPGLVGNEQYF. The covered CDR3 bases are TGTGCCAGCACTCCGGGACTAGTCGGGAACGAG.

This clone has a count of ten or more. The read is 3 residues too short to cover the CDR3 end, so that end is filled in from the germline J gene. The rearrangement uses TRBV4-2 and TRBJ1-2; perhaps TRBD1 as D (6 bases). The CDR3 sequence is 14 residues long. The ends were cut back, 1 base at V and 4 bases at J, with 10 bases in the middle. Germline values: CDR1 LGHNA, CDR2 YNFKEQ. CDR3 region: CASSQAGGSYGYTF. CDR3 bases read: TGTGCCAGCAGCCAAGCGGGGGGCTCCTATGGC.

This clone was detected ten times or more. The CDR3 end is not reached by the read, which stops 3 residues before it; the germline J gene fills it in. The V and J genes are TRBV15 and TRBJ2-3, with 9 bases fitting TRBD1. The CDR3 sequence is 16 residues long. Germline V lookup: CDR1 LNHNV, CDR2 YYDKDF (reference sequence). Trimming cost V 3 bases and J 3 bases; bases outside gene matches: 7. The sequenced part of the CDR3 DNA is TGTGCCACCAGCAGCACCACCGGGACAGGGACAGATACG. It yields the protein CATSSTTGTGTDT. The whole CDR3 sequence reads CATSSTTGTGTDTQYF.

This clone was recorded at least ten times. The CDR3 extends 3 residues past the end of the read, so its final part is completed from the germline J gene. The V and J genes are TRBV18 and TRBJ1-1; D gene unclear. The CDR3 is made up of 14 amino acids. Germline V gene lookup returns CDR1 KGHSH and CDR2 LQKENI. V was clipped by 6 bases and J by 0 bases, with 11 bases between them. The sequenced CDR3 bases are TGTGCCAGCTCTCCAAGCTTTCTGAACACTGAA. This encodes CASSPSFLNTE. Given in full, the CDR3 is CASSPSFLNTEAFF.

This clone was seen many times. The CDR3 reads CASSNLAGVRETQYF. CDR3 DNA, as far as it was read: TGTGCCAGCAGCAACCTAGCGGGAGTGCGAGAGACC. The rearrangement joins TRBV5-6 to TRBJ2-5; 10 bases line up with TRBD2. The read ends 3 residues shy of where the CDR3 ends; the end is completed using the germline J gene. The CDR3 has 15 amino acids. The germline V gene encodes CDR1 SGHDT and CDR2 YYEEEE. With 4 bases clipped from V and 4 bases from J, the junction kept 7 bases outside the gene matches.

This clone occurred many times. The missing CDR3 end, 3 residues past where the read stops, is filled in from the germline J gene. This sequence joins TRBV18 and TRBJ2-7, with a possible D match to TRBD1 (7 bases). Deletions cut 9 bases from V and 2 bases from J, with 14 bases between. The CDR3 length is 13 residues. Per the germline V gene, CDR1 is KGHSH and CDR2 is LQKENI. The sequenced part of the CDR3 DNA is TGTGCCAGTACGGGGGACAGAACCTACGAG. Protein product: CASTGDRTYE. The complete CDR3 protein is CASTGDRTYEQYF.

This clone has a count of ten or more. The missing CDR3 end, 3 residues past where the read stops, is filled in from the germline J gene. The rearrangement joins TRBV28 to TRBJ2-7, with D perhaps matching TRBD1 (6 bases). Trimming stripped 6 bases from V and 0 bases from J, with 12 bases between. Germline V gene lookup returns CDR1 MDHEN and CDR2 SYDVKM. The CDR3 spans 14 residues. The CDR3 spells CASRGRTVSYEQYF. CDR3 bases read: TGTGCCAGCAGGGGCCGGACAGTCTCCTACGAG.

This clone showed up many times. The read is 3 residues too short to cover the CDR3 end, so that end is filled in from the germline J gene. J is TRBJ2-7 and V is TRBV7-6; 10 bases map to TRBD2. CDR3 length: 15 amino acids. The V and J ends lost 5 bases and 1 base, in that order; junction bases with no gene match: 5. The germline V gene has CDR1 SGHVS and CDR2 FNYEAQ. The CDR3 protein is CASSRTLAGSYEQYF. The part of the CDR3 DNA that was read is TGTGCCAGCAGCCGAACACTAGCGGGATCCTACGAG.

This clone was seen at least ten times. The read ends 3 residues shy of where the CDR3 ends; the end is completed using the germline J gene. The V and J genes are TRBV6-2 or TRBV6-3 and TRBJ2-1; the D gene is possibly TRBD2 (6 bases). V was clipped by 6 bases and J by 5 bases, with 17 bases between them. CDR3 size: 15 residues. Germline CDR1 is MNHEY and CDR2 is SVGEGT. Partial CDR3 DNA: TGTGCCAGCAGCAGCACAGGTTGGGGGGACAATGAG. Translation gives CASSSTGWGDNE. The whole CDR3 reads CASSSTGWGDNEQFF.

This clone was seen repeatedly, ten times or more. The CDR3 goes on 3 residues after the read ends, and that part is filled in from the germline J gene. This chain links TRBV18 with TRBJ2-3; 10 nucleotides line up with TRBD2. The germline gives CDR1 KGHSH, CDR2 LQKENI. The V and J ends lost 3 bases and 3 bases, in that order; junction bases with no gene match: 6. The CDR3 totals 16 residues. CDR3 DNA (partial): TGTGCCAGCTCACCTACTTTGACTAGCGGGACAGATACG. Translation gives CASSPTLTSGTDT. The complete CDR3 sequence is CASSPTLTSGTDTQYF. The full variable domain, completed using reference TRBV18 and TRBJ2-3, is NAGVMQNPRHLVRRRGQEARLRCSPMKGHSHVYWYRQLPEEGLKFMVYLQKENIIDESGMPKERFSAEFPKEGPSILRIQQVVRGDSAAYFCASSPTLTSGTDTQYFGPGTRLTVL.

This clone was found many times. The read comes to an end 3 residues before the CDR3 does, leaving the germline J gene to fill in the end. The J gene is TRBJ2-3, the V gene TRBV19, with 8 bases matching TRBD1. Losses at the gene ends were 1 base for V and 4 bases for J; bases not matched to a gene: 4. This CDR3 spans 15 amino acids. Germline-derived CDR1 and CDR2 are LNHDA and SQIVND (reference sequence). The CDR3 sequence: CASSIGGQVADTQYF. CDR3 bases read: TGTGCCAGTAGTATAGGGGGACAGGTGGCAGATACG.

This clone was observed many times. The sequenced fragment ends 3 residues before the CDR3 boundary, so the rest is inferred from the germline J gene. The chain combines TRBV12-5 with TRBJ2-7, with D uncertain. Germline CDR1 LGHNT, CDR2 FRNRAP. V was pared by 5 bases and J by 1 base, with 12 bases between. This CDR3 is 14 amino acids long. CDR3 residues: CASGPSILSYEQYF. CDR3 DNA (partial): TGTGCTAGTGGTCCCAGTATTCTGTCCTACGAG.

Regarding this clone: A much bigger clone sits one base away, suggesting this may be a read error. The CDR3 is cut off 3 residues early in the read; its end comes from the germline J gene. Other nucleotide sequences from this sample produce the same CDR3. The rearrangement joins TRBV20-1 to TRBJ2-7; D may be TRBD1 (6 bases). V lost 5 bases, J lost 2 bases, and 19 bases lay in between. Germline CDR1 is DFQATT and CDR2 is SNEGSKA (reference sequence). The CDR3 sequence is 15 residues long. The CDR3 region is CSARPLTGSPYEQYF. The CDR3 bases that were read are TGCAGTGCTCGCCCCCTGACAGGAAGCCCCTACGAG.

This clone was counted many times. Read data end 3 residues before the CDR3 end; the end is taken from the germline J gene. V is TRBV6-2 or TRBV6-3 and J is TRBJ2-2; a weak D match, TRBD2 (5 bases). The CDR3 covers 15 residues. CDR1 is MNHEY and CDR2 is SVGEGT in the germline V gene. Trimming took 6 bases from V and 4 from J, leaving 15 bases between them. CDR3 DNA, as far as it was read: TGTGCCAGCAGCCAAGACTCCGCGGGCACCGGGGAG. It specifies CASSQDSAGTGE. The full CDR3 reads CASSQDSAGTGELFF.

This clone has at least ten counts. At one end the junction does not follow the germline gene, possibly because of a read error. The CDR3 goes on 3 residues after the read ends, and that part is filled in from the germline J gene. The chain links TRBV7-7 to TRBJ1-1; the D gene is possibly TRBD1 (6 bases). CDR1 and CDR2 (germline): SSHAT, FNYEAQ (reference sequence). This CDR3 has 16 amino acids. CDR3 sequence reads: CASSLAPAGANTEAFF. CDR3 DNA, as far as it was read: TGTGCTAGCAGCTTAGCGCCGGCGGGGGCGAACACTGAA.

The sample holds many counts of this clone. With the read ending 3 residues before the CDR3 end, the germline J gene is used to fill in that end. V gene TRBV6-2 or TRBV6-3 combines with J gene TRBJ2-1, with D maybe TRBD2 (5 bases). V dropped 0 bases and J dropped 6 bases, with 9 bases sitting between them. Germline CDR1 and CDR2: MNHEY and SVGEGT. The CDR3 consists of 14 residues. The CDR3 protein is CASSYSASPNEQFF. The covered CDR3 bases are TGTGCCAGCAGTTACTCGGCTAGCCCCAATGAG.

This clone was observed at least ten times. From the germline J gene comes the end of the CDR3, since the read stops 3 residues before it. This rearrangement joins TRBV6-2 or TRBV6-3 to TRBJ2-1, with 9 bases lining up with TRBD2. This CDR3 has 16 amino acids. After removal of 6 bases from V and 5 bases from J, the junction contained 11 bases not matched to a gene. The germline CDR1 and CDR2 sequences are MNHEY and SVGEGT. The sequenced CDR3 bases are TGTGCCAGCAGGCCCCCGGGACTAGCAAAAGACAATGAG. This translates into CASRPPGLAKDNE. The entire CDR3 protein reads CASRPPGLAKDNEQFF.